The 32 T cell receptor beta chains reported below all come from one sample, sequenced in a study of blood T cell repertoires in COVID-19. Clones were read by immunoSEQ multiplex PCR, and TCRdb kept only the in-frame ones, dropping some. Among under 250,000 clones listed, around 85% were seen once. Specimen: PBMCs or T cells enriched from blood (not recorded which). The source is a woman aged 45-60 years with acute COVID-19.

CDR3 residues: CASSYSRDRKDTF. CDR3 bases: TGTGCCAGCAGTTACTCGAGGGACAGGAAAGACACCTTC. The chain carries TRBV6-5 and TRBJ1-2; the match to TRBD1 covers 8 bases. The CDR3 runs 13 residues. Germline V CDR1 and CDR2: MNHEY, SVGAGI. V trimming: 0 bases; J trimming: 12 bases; junction bases outside the gene matches: 6.

The chain recombines TRBV7-9 with TRBJ2-5; D uncertain. This CDR3 comprises 13 residues. Per the germline V gene, CDR1 is SEHNR and CDR2 is FQNEAQ (reference sequence). Trimming took 1 base from V and 5 from J, leaving 8 bases between them. CDR3 amino acids: CASSLEEWETQYF. The CDR3 DNA reads as TGTGCCAGCAGCTTAGAGGAGTGGGAGACCCAGTACTTC. The full variable domain, with the rest looked up from reference TRBV7-9 and TRBJ2-5, is DTGVSQNPRHKITKRGQNVTFRCDPISEHNRLYWYRQTLGQGPEFLTYFQNEAQLEKSRLLSDRFSAERPKGSFSTLEIQRTEQGDSAMYLCASSLEEWETQYFGPGTRLLVL.

This rearrangement joins TRBV6-5 to TRBJ2-7, with a possible D match to TRBD2 (6 bases). V lost 2 bases to trimming and J lost 0 bases, with 11 bases between them. From germline, CDR1 is MNHEY and CDR2 SVGAGI. CDR3 length equals 15 residues. The CDR3 coding sequence is TGTGCCAGCAGTTACGGGACTTCAGGCTCCTACGAGCAGTACTTC. Its protein is CASSYGTSGSYEQYF.

This chain joins TRBV3-1 (or the pseudogene TRBV3-2) and TRBJ1-1; tentative D call: TRBD1 (5 bases). Trimming took off 4 bases at V and 3 bases at J, with 12 bases between the two ends. Germline CDR1 and CDR2: LGHDT and YNNKEL (reference sequence). This CDR3 contains 14 residues. CDR3 DNA: TGTGCCAGCAGCCCCCAGGGATGGGACACTGAAGCTTTCTTT. Translation: CASSPQGWDTEAFF.

The chain is built from TRBV12-5 and TRBJ1-3; D may be TRBD1 (6 bases). The CDR3 extends over 14 amino acids. Trimming took 5 bases from V and 2 from J, leaving 10 bases between them. The germline CDR1 and CDR2 sequences are LGHNT and FRNRAP. As DNA, the CDR3 is TGTGCTAGTGGTACAGGGCTAACTGGAAACACCATATATTTT. Its translation: CASGTGLTGNTIYF.

The chain employs TRBV19 and TRBJ2-1; D perhaps matches TRBD2 (5 bases). The V end lost 5 bases, the J end lost 10 bases, and 12 bases lay between the germline ends. There are 12 residues in the CDR3. The V gene's germline CDR1 is LNHDA and CDR2 SQIVND (reference sequence). CDR3 sequence reads: CASSPGLAEQFF. The CDR3 bases are TGTGCCAGTAGTCCCGGGCTAGCCGAGCAGTTCTTC.

The chain carries TRBV19 and TRBJ1-2, with TRBD1 matching over 9 bases. J gave up 6 bases and V 5 bases, and 7 bases lay outside the gene matches. Per germline, CDR1 LNHDA and CDR2 SQIVND (reference sequence). This CDR3 is 14 amino acids long. The CDR3 loop is CASSAGQGRNGYTF. In nucleotides, the CDR3 is TGTGCCAGTAGTGCAGGACAGGGGCGGAATGGCTACACCTTC.

The V and J genes are TRBV4-1 and TRBJ1-4; TRBD1 aligns across 8 bases. Germline trimming cut 1 base from V and 5 bases from J; bases unmatched to any gene: 6. The CDR3 runs to 16 residues. The germline CDR1 and CDR2 sequences are MGHRA and YSYEKL. The CDR3: CASSQVNRGGNEKLFF. The CDR3 coding sequence is TGCGCCAGCAGCCAAGTGAACAGGGGGGGCAATGAAAAACTGTTTTTT.

This rearrangement joins TRBV7-3 to TRBJ2-3; D gene unclear. V was cut by 5 bases and J by 5 bases, with 14 bases left in between. The CDR3 consists of 14 residues. Germline CDR1 SGHTA, CDR2 FQGTGA. CDR3 sequence reads: CASSGGPPIDTQYF. As DNA, the CDR3 is TGTGCCAGCAGCGGCGGCCCACCTATAGATACGCAGTATTTT.

The chain has TRBV18 and TRBJ1-6, with TRBD1 matching 7 bases. The V segment lost 5 bases and the J segment 11 bases; nucleotides outside the gene matches: 12. The CDR3 spans 15 residues. Germline V lookup: CDR1 KGHSH, CDR2 LQKENI. CDR3 bases: TGTGCCAGCTCAAAGACAGGGTCGGACGATACACCCCTCCACTTT. Translated: CASSKTGSDDTPLHF. Full variable domain (remainder filled in from reference TRBV18 and TRBJ1-6): NAGVMQNPRHLVRRRGQEARLRCSPMKGHSHVYWYRQLPEEGLKFMVYLQKENIIDESGMPKERFSAEFPKEGPSILRIQQVVRGDSAAYFCASSKTGSDDTPLHFGNGTRLTVT.

The rearrangement joins TRBV30 to TRBJ2-7; D possibly corresponds to TRBD1 (6 bases). CDR3 length equals 16 residues. Germline V CDR1 and CDR2: GTSNPN, SVGIG (reference sequence). V shed 0 bases and J shed 0 bases, with 15 bases lying between them. CDR3 DNA: TGTGCCTGGAGTGTAGCCCGAACAGGGCTCTCCTACGAGCAGTACTTC. This translates into CAWSVARTGLSYEQYF.

The rearrangement uses TRBV3-1 (or the pseudogene TRBV3-2) and TRBJ1-1; D is uncertain. The CDR3 runs 14 residues. From germline, CDR1 is LGHDT and CDR2 YNNKEL (reference sequence). V gave up 1 base and J gave up 0 bases, with 6 bases separating them. Here the CDR3 reads CASSQGSVNTEAFF. Here the CDR3 DNA reads TGTGCCAGCAGCCAAGGTTCGGTGAACACTGAAGCTTTCTTT.

The chain carries TRBV7-8 and TRBJ1-4; 7 bases map to TRBD1. V lost 3 bases and J lost 7; bases outside the gene matches: 5. Germline CDR1 and CDR2: SGHVS and FQNEAQ. The CDR3 spans 14 residues. CDR3 sequence (DNA): TGTGCCAGCAGCTTCGACAGGGCGGGTGAAAAACTGTTTTTT. This encodes CASSFDRAGEKLFF.

The chain couples TRBV30 to TRBJ1-4; D is possibly TRBD1 (6 bases). Germline CDR1 and CDR2: GTSNPN and SVGIG (reference sequence). The CDR3 sequence is 15 residues long. The V end lost 4 bases, the J end lost 5 bases, and 17 bases lay between the germline ends. The CDR3 region has the DNA TGTGCCTGGAATCACCGGACAGTACCGAATGAAAAACTGTTTTTT. Translated: CAWNHRTVPNEKLFF.

The chain couples TRBV7-2 to TRBJ1-2, with 12 bases aligning to TRBD1. V lost 3 bases to trimming and J lost 7 bases; unmatched junction nucleotides: 6. CDR3 length equals 15 residues. Per germline, CDR1 SGHTA and CDR2 FQGNSA. CDR3 sequence: CASSFRDRGQSGYTF. The CDR3 DNA follows: TGTGCCAGCAGCTTCCGGGACAGGGGGCAAAGTGGCTACACCTTC.

The V gene is TRBV30, the J gene TRBJ1-4; tentative D call: TRBD1 (6 bases). Per the germline V gene, CDR1 is GTSNPN and CDR2 is SVGIG (reference sequence). The V and J ends lost 1 base and 5 bases respectively, with 17 bases between them. The CDR3 covers 16 residues. CDR3 coding DNA: TGTGCCTGGAGTGCCCCAACAGCAGGGGAGAATGAAAAACTGTTTTTT. Residues: CAWSAPTAGENEKLFF.

This clone was counted once. J is TRBJ2-5 and V is TRBV11-1, with TRBD2 matching 10 bases. Germline values: CDR1 SGHAT, CDR2 FQDESV (reference sequence). This CDR3 has 16 residues. Trimming took 3 bases from V and 1 from J; bases not matched to a gene: 5. This CDR3 is CASSLLAGEIQETQYF. CDR3 in DNA: TGTGCCAGCAGCTTGCTAGCGGGGGAAATCCAAGAGACCCAGTACTTC.

V is TRBV30 and J is TRBJ2-1, with D perhaps matching TRBD1 (6 bases). The ends were cut back, 4 bases at V and 2 bases at J, with 15 bases in the middle. This CDR3 has 15 amino acids. CDR1 is GTSNPN, CDR2 SVGIG, per germline (reference sequence). The CDR3 region is CAWNEGHPPYNEQFF. CDR3 coding DNA: TGTGCCTGGAATGAGGGACATCCCCCCTACAATGAGCAGTTCTTC. The full variable domain, with the rest looked up from reference TRBV30 and TRBJ2-1, is SQTIHQWPATLVQPVGSPLSLECTVEGTSNPNLYWYRQAAGRGLQLLFYSVGIGQISSEVPQNLSASRPQDRQFILSSKKLLLSDSGFYLCAWNEGHPPYNEQFFGPGTRLTVL.

The rearrangement links TRBV5-1 to TRBJ2-2; D possibly corresponds to TRBD1 (6 bases). Trimming removed 3 bases at V and 7 bases at J, with 10 bases between. This CDR3 is 13 amino acids long. Germline V gene lookup returns CDR1 SGHRS and CDR2 YFSETQ. The CDR3 reads CASSSGVDGELFF. The CDR3 nucleotides are TGCGCCAGCAGCTCAGGGGTGGACGGGGAGCTGTTTTTT.

This chain joins TRBV27 and TRBJ2-7; a weak D match, TRBD1 (6 bases). The CDR3 consists of 12 residues. Germline lookup yields CDR1 MNHEY and CDR2 SMNVEV (reference sequence). V shed 4 bases and J shed 9 bases, with 13 bases lying between them. This CDR3 is CASSSGQKRQYF. The CDR3 DNA follows: TGTGCCAGCAGTTCCGGACAGAAAAGGCAGTACTTC.

The V gene is TRBV6-4, the J gene TRBJ1-1; 12 bases fit TRBD1. After removal of 2 bases from V and 0 bases from J, the junction contained 4 bases not matched to a gene. The V gene's germline CDR1 is MRHNA and CDR2 SNTAGT. The CDR3 is 17 residues long. CDR3 sequence: CASSDVGTGGVNTEAFF. CDR3 bases: TGTGCCAGCAGTGACGTAGGGACAGGGGGCGTGAACACTGAAGCTTTCTTT.

The chain carries TRBV27 and TRBJ1-2; 8 bases match TRBD1. From germline, CDR1 is MNHEY and CDR2 SMNVEV (reference sequence). This CDR3 is 13 amino acids long. V lost 3 bases and J lost 8; bases outside the gene matches: 5. The CDR3 nucleotides read TGTGCCAGCAGTTTGTCGCAGGGGGCGGGCTACACCTTC. Amino acid sequence: CASSLSQGAGYTF.

The chain is built from TRBV19 and TRBJ2-6; D is perhaps TRBD1 (5 bases). V was pared by 5 bases and J by 1 base, with 15 bases between. The CDR3 is made up of 17 amino acids. Germline V gene sequence: CDR1 LNHDA, CDR2 SQIVND (reference sequence). The CDR3 reads CASSVTGILSGANVLTF. Written as DNA, the CDR3 is TGTGCCAGTAGTGTTACAGGTATACTTTCTGGGGCCAACGTCCTGACTTTC.

The chain recombines TRBV19 with TRBJ1-2; possibly TRBD1 for D (5 bases). The ends were cut back, 6 bases at V and 7 bases at J, with 18 bases in the middle. CDR1 is LNHDA and CDR2 is SQIVND in the germline V gene (reference sequence). The CDR3 spans 14 residues. The CDR3 bases are TGTGCCAGTAGACCGGGGACTGTCGGGTTTGGCTACACCTTC. Encoded protein: CASRPGTVGFGYTF.

This clone was seen a handful of times. V and J are TRBV6-4 and TRBJ2-2; possible D gene TRBD2, 7 bases. V was clipped by 2 bases and J by 3 bases, with 13 bases between them. The CDR3 is 16 amino acids. Germline CDR1 MRHNA, CDR2 SNTAGT. CDR3 DNA: TGTGCCAGCAGTGACGTGGCGGGGGCGGACACCGGGGAGCTGTTTTTT. Amino acids: CASSDVAGADTGELFF.

The rearrangement links TRBV7-9 to TRBJ1-2, with D tentatively TRBD1 (5 bases). The CDR3 contains 15 residues. V lost 4 bases to trimming and J lost 8 bases, with 20 bases between them. Germline CDR1 is SEHNR and CDR2 is FQNEAQ (reference sequence). CDR3 loop: CASSSGTSPARGYTF. The CDR3 nucleotides are TGTGCCAGCAGCTCTGGGACTTCACCCGCGCGGGGCTACACCTTC.

The chain uses TRBV13 and TRBJ2-7, with TRBD1 as a possible D gene (5 bases). V gave up 2 bases and J gave up 3 bases, with 14 bases separating them. The CDR3 consists of 15 residues. CDR1 PRHDT and CDR2 FYEKMQ come from the germline V gene (reference sequence). The CDR3 here is CASSLRGPMGYEQYF. CDR3 in DNA: TGTGCCAGCAGCTTAAGGGGCCCGATGGGCTACGAGCAGTACTTC.

This chain joins TRBV19 and TRBJ1-1; 9 nucleotides line up with TRBD1. After removal of 6 bases from V and 4 bases from J, the junction contained 6 bases not matched to a gene. The CDR3 has 14 residues. The V gene's germline CDR1 is LNHDA and CDR2 SQIVND (reference sequence). CDR3 protein: CASRRGQGITEAFF. Here the CDR3 DNA reads TGTGCCAGTAGGAGGGGACAGGGTATCACTGAAGCTTTCTTT.

V is TRBV3-1 (or the pseudogene TRBV3-2) and J is TRBJ1-1; no clear D gene. Germline CDR1 is LGHDT and CDR2 is YNNKEL (reference sequence). V gave up 7 bases and J gave up 2 bases, with 8 bases separating them. The CDR3 contains 12 residues. CDR3 sequence: CASINSNTEAFF. The CDR3 DNA is TGTGCCAGCATTAACAGTAACACTGAAGCTTTCTTT.

The chain joins TRBV9 to TRBJ1-1; D is perhaps TRBD1 (5 bases). CDR3 length: 15 residues. Trimming removed 0 bases from V and 3 bases from J, with 12 bases in between. Germline values: CDR1 SGDLS, CDR2 YYNGEE. CDR3 DNA: TGTGCCAGCAGCGTAGACGCGACAGTCTACACTGAAGCTTTCTTT. The encoded protein is CASSVDATVYTEAFF.

The chain joins TRBV2 to TRBJ1-4, with 8 bases aligning to TRBD1. The CDR3 extends over 14 amino acids. V dropped 5 bases and J dropped 5; count of bases not matched to a gene: 4. Per the germline V gene, CDR1 is SNHLY and CDR2 is FYNNEI. The CDR3, as DNA: TGTGCCAGCAGTTCGGACAGGGAGAATGAAAAACTGTTTTTT. Translating it yields CASSSDRENEKLFF.

This clone has a single count. The chain carries TRBV7-2 and TRBJ2-2; no clear D gene. The V end was cut by 0 bases, the J end by 1 base, with 6 bases between. This CDR3 is built from 15 residues. Germline V lookup: CDR1 SGHTA, CDR2 FQGNSA. The CDR3 is CASSLAGWNTGELFF. In DNA form, the CDR3 reads TGTGCCAGCAGCTTAGCCGGGTGGAACACCGGGGAGCTGTTTTTT. The full variable domain, its missing parts supplied by reference TRBV7-2 and TRBJ2-2, is GAGVSQSPSNKVTEKGKDVELRCDPISGHTALYWYRQSLGQGLEFLIYFQGNSAPDKSGLPSDRFSAERTGGSVSTLTIQRTQQEDSAVYLCASSLAGWNTGELFFGEGSRLTVL.